These 22 T cell receptor beta chains came from one sample sequenced in a study of HIV-infected children after antiretroviral therapy interruption. A 3' RACE protocol on RNA, with unique molecular identifiers, produced the TCR library. TCRdb itself ran the 3' RACE reads through MiXCR, one entry per CDR3 protein. The data contain about 89,000 distinct CDR3 sequences, 5.5% to 8.5% of them singletons. Treatment indicated: PENTA 11 planned treatment interruption arm or continuous ART arm. Specimen: CD45RA+ CD4+ T cells from PBMCs, pooled from several time points, collected from a donor given antiretroviral therapy, either interrupted or continuous. Specified subset: naive CD4+ CD45RA+ CD45RO- T cells. The receptors stem from a pool of human donors with HIV.

As concerns this clonotype: The germline gene is not matched at one end of the junction; a read error may be the cause. The chain joins TRBV23-1 to TRBJ2-7; no definite D call. TRBV23-1 belongs to the ORF category, with a function that is uncertain. This CDR3 spans 15 amino acids. The DNA of the CDR3 is TGCGCCACCCCGGGCTTTTGGACCCCCTACTACGAGCAGTCCTTC. It codes for CATPGFWTPYYEQSF.

The genes are TRBV12-3 or TRBV12-4 and TRBJ1-5; no reliable D call. Trimming shortened V by 0 bases and J by 0 bases, and 3 bases separated the two germline ends. This CDR3 is built from 14 residues. CDR3 nucleotide sequence: TGTGCCAGCAGTTTAGCGAATAGCAATCAGCCCCAGCATTTT. Its translation is CASSLANSNQPQHF.

This clonotype was recorded at least ten times. The rearrangement joins TRBV27 to TRBJ1-5; D is unclear. Looked up from germline, CDR1 is MNHEY and CDR2 is SMNVEV (reference sequence). V was clipped by 11 bases and J by 0 bases, with 14 bases between them. This CDR3 is built from 14 residues. This CDR3 reads CAGRQLISNQPQHF. The CDR3 nucleotides are TGTGCCGGCCGGCAGCTGATTAGCAATCAGCCCCAGCATTTT.

This clonotype has more than one count but fewer than ten. The V gene is TRBV7-6, the J gene TRBJ2-6, with 8 bases that match TRBD2. Looked up from germline, CDR1 is SGHVS and CDR2 is FNYEAQ. The V gene end was trimmed by 6 bases and the J gene end by 0 bases; junction bases not matched to a gene: 10. There are 18 residues in the CDR3. The CDR3 nucleotides read TGTGCCAGCAGGCACCGGGGGGGCTCCATCTCTGGGGCCAACGTCCTGACTTTC. Its protein product is CASRHRGGSISGANVLTF.

This clonotype has a count of ten or more. The rearrangement uses TRBV19 and TRBJ2-7; perhaps TRBD1 as D (5 bases). V shed 5 bases and J shed 2 bases, with 10 bases lying between them. The CDR3 has 13 residues. Germline CDR1 is LNHDA and CDR2 is SQIVND (reference sequence). This CDR3 is CASSRQSPYEQYF. The CDR3 DNA is TGTGCCAGTAGTCGACAGTCCCCCTACGAGCAGTACTTC. Using reference TRBV19 and TRBJ2-7 for the parts outside the CDR3, the full variable domain is DGGITQSPKYLFRKEGQNVTLSCEQNLNHDAMYWYRQDPGQGLRLIYYSQIVNDFQKGDIAEGYSVSREKKESFPLTVTSAQKNPTAFYLCASSRQSPYEQYFGPGTRLTVT.

This clonotype came up many times. The J gene is TRBJ2-7, the V gene TRBV18; 10 bases align to TRBD1. Germline CDR1 is KGHSH and CDR2 is LQKENI. Losses at the gene ends were 5 bases for V and 13 bases for J; bases not matched to a gene: 14. This CDR3 spans 14 amino acids. CDR3 coding DNA: TGTGCCAGCTCAAGCGACAGGGGGCCTACGAGCCGCTACTTC. Translation: CASSSDRGPTSRYF.

The CDR3, as DNA: TGCGCCAGCAGCCAAACAGGGAAGGGAAACACTGAAGCTTTCTTT. This encodes CASSQTGKGNTEAFF. This chain connects TRBV5-1 to TRBJ1-1, with D tentatively TRBD1 (6 bases). This CDR3 contains 15 residues. Per germline, CDR1 SGHRS and CDR2 YFSETQ. The germline V and J ends were trimmed by 4 bases and 2 bases, with 15 bases remaining between them.

This clonotype was picked up many times. The chain employs TRBV20-1 and TRBJ2-3; D could derive from TRBD1 or TRBD2 (5 bases each). Trimming cost V 2 bases and J 2 bases, with 11 bases left between them. CDR3 size: 14 residues. CDR1 is DFQATT, CDR2 SNEGSKA, per germline (reference sequence). The CDR3 region has the DNA TGCAGTGCTAGACGTGGGGGAAACACAGATACGCAGTATTTT. It specifies CSARRGGNTDTQYF.

The chain has TRBV20-1 and TRBJ2-7; D is undetermined. Trimming cost V 0 bases and J 8 bases, with 17 bases left between them. The CDR3 length is 14 residues. Germline CDR1 reads DFQATT; CDR2 reads SNEGSKA (reference sequence). Here the CDR3 reads CSARDARSGPKQYF. Here the CDR3 DNA reads TGCAGTGCTAGAGATGCCCGTAGTGGACCCAAGCAGTACTTC.

This clonotype was recorded a few times. The chain joins TRBV6-1 to TRBJ1-1; a weak D match, TRBD1 (6 bases). Germline loops: CDR1 MNHNS, CDR2 SASEGT. V was pared by 3 bases and J by 4 bases, with 9 bases between. This CDR3 is built from 13 residues. For the CDR3, the DNA is TGTGCCAGCAGTGACTTAGGGGGCACTGAAGCTTTCTTT. Translated: CASSDLGGTEAFF.

The table lists this clonotype with many counts. The chain couples TRBV12-5 to TRBJ1-2; TRBD1 matches 8 bases. Trimming took 4 bases from V and 7 from J; bases not matched to a gene: 14. From germline, CDR1 is LGHNT and CDR2 FRNRAP. The CDR3 spans 16 residues. In DNA form, the CDR3 reads TGTGCTAGTGGTTACACAACCCCGACAGGGGTCGGTGGCTACACCTTC. Its translation is CASGYTTPTGVGGYTF.

The chain carries TRBV3-1 and TRBJ2-1; D perhaps matches TRBD1 (5 bases). From germline, CDR1 is LGHDT and CDR2 YNNKEL (reference sequence). V was shortened by 5 bases and J by 0 bases, with 11 bases between the two germline ends. The CDR3 totals 15 residues. Written as DNA, the CDR3 is TGTGCCAGCAGCATGACAGTGAACTCCTACAATGAGCAGTTCTTC. It is translated as CASSMTVNSYNEQFF.

This clonotype has ten or more counts. This chain joins TRBV5-1 and TRBJ2-2; no reliable D call. The CDR3 consists of 15 residues. V lost 4 bases, J lost 0 bases, and 10 bases lay in between. From germline, CDR1 is SGHRS and CDR2 YFSETQ. CDR3: CASSPDGSNTGELFF. The CDR3 nucleotides are TGCGCCAGCAGCCCGGACGGATCGAACACCGGGGAGCTGTTTTTT.

The V gene is TRBV18, the J gene TRBJ2-1; no clear D gene. The V end lost 3 bases, the J end lost 5 bases, and 5 bases lay between the germline ends. Germline V gene data show CDR1 as KGHSH and CDR2 as LQKENI. The CDR3 sequence is 12 residues long. The CDR3 DNA sequence: TGTGCCAGCTCACCGGGGAACAATGAGCAGTTCTTC. This translates into CASSPGNNEQFF.

This clonotype has a count of ten or more. The J gene is TRBJ2-3, the V gene TRBV4-1; 8 positions match TRBD2. CDR1 is MGHRA, CDR2 YSYEKL, per germline. After removal of 4 bases from V and 4 bases from J, the junction contained 4 bases not matched to a gene. CDR3 length: 14 amino acids. The CDR3 nucleotides read TGCGCCAGCAGCCCGCAGACTAGCGCAGATACGCAGTATTTT. It encodes CASSPQTSADTQYF.

In this sample, this clonotype turned up many times. The gene calls are TRBV6-4 and TRBJ2-5; 10 positions agree with TRBD1. CDR1 is MRHNA and CDR2 is SNTAGT in the germline V gene. Germline trimming cut 6 bases from V and 5 bases from J; bases unmatched to any gene: 3. The CDR3 contains 13 residues. This chain's CDR3 is CASRGQGVETQYF. CDR3 nucleotides: TGTGCCAGCAGAGGACAGGGGGTGGAGACCCAGTACTTC.

Many counts were recorded for this clonotype. The chain combines TRBV11-2 with TRBJ2-1, with 9 bases identical to TRBD2. The CDR3 is 15 residues long. Germline loops: CDR1 SGHAT, CDR2 FQNNGV. V lost 7 bases, J lost 8 bases, and 12 bases stayed unmatched. The CDR3 sequence: CASILIVASGDEQFF. CDR3 DNA sequence: TGTGCCAGCATCCTTATCGTGGCTAGCGGGGATGAGCAGTTCTTC.

This clonotype has ten or more counts. V gene TRBV24-1 combines with J gene TRBJ1-6; D unclear. Trimming shortened V by 9 bases and J by 8 bases, and 28 bases separated the two germline ends. CDR3 size: 18 residues. The germline gives CDR1 KGHDR, CDR2 SFDVKD. This chain's CDR3 is CATGRTEITYRFHSPLHF. CDR3 in DNA: TGTGCCACCGGGAGGACTGAGATCACCTATCGGTTCCATTCACCCCTCCACTTT.

This clonotype appeared a few times. The rearrangement joins TRBV5-5 to TRBJ1-4; D gene unclear. The ends were cut back, 2 bases at V and 7 bases at J, with 9 bases in the middle. This CDR3 contains 13 residues. Germline V gene data show CDR1 as SGHKS and CDR2 as YYEKEE (reference sequence). The CDR3 DNA reads TGTGCCAGCAGCTTTTACCCCACTGAAAAACTGTTTTTT. Amino acid sequence: CASSFYPTEKLFF. The complete variable domain, with remaining parts taken from reference TRBV5-5 and TRBJ1-4, reads DAGVTQSPTHLIKTRGQQVTLRCSPISGHKSVSWYQQVLGQGPQFIFQYYEKEERGRGNFPDRFSARQFPNYSSELNVNALLLGDSALYLCASSFYPTEKLFFGSGTQLSVL.

The chain combines TRBV12-3 or TRBV12-4 with TRBJ2-1, with D perhaps being TRBD1 or TRBD2 (5 bases each). CDR3 length: 17 residues. V lost 6 bases, J lost 6 bases, and 24 bases lay in between. In nucleotides, the CDR3 is TGTGCCAGCAGCCGGACACTTAGGCTAGAGGGTATCAATGAGCAGTTCTTC. This encodes CASSRTLRLEGINEQFF.

This clonotype came up many times. The chain employs TRBV3-1 and TRBJ2-1; D is undetermined. Trimming took off 1 base at V and 5 bases at J, with 21 bases between the two ends. Germline V CDR1 and CDR2: LGHDT, YNNKEL (reference sequence). The CDR3 is 18 residues long. CDR3 nucleotide sequence: TGTGCCAGCAGCCAAGTAAACTCCAGGCATTCAGCCAACAATGAGCAGTTCTTC. Its translation: CASSQVNSRHSANNEQFF.

This clonotype was recorded many times. The chain employs TRBV7-3 and TRBJ2-7; D gene unclear. The germline V gene encodes CDR1 SGHTA and CDR2 FQGTGA. CDR3 length: 13 residues. V shed 1 base and J shed 2 bases, with 6 bases lying between them. CDR3 protein: CASSLKQPYEQYF. DNA for the CDR3: TGTGCCAGCAGCTTAAAACAGCCCTACGAGCAGTACTTC.